Sequencing of this T cell receptor (beta chain) was carried out in a study of OX40 agonist ivuxolimab in advanced cancers. The germline V gene has CDR1 SGHRS and CDR2 YFSETQ. This CDR3 spans 14 amino acids. A note on this clone: What it binds is unknown. An end of the junction differs from the germline gene, which may be a read error.

Libraries were prepared by immunoSEQ multiplex PCR; TCRdb keeps only in-frame clonotypes and omits some of them. The sample contains under 150,000 clones, more than 80% of which appear only once. Study results and caveats: In the expanded peripheral T cells, antigen specificity was never determined. CD8+ T cells showed, on average, more clonal expansion than CD4+ cells.

The source is an adult with an advanced solid tumor such as melanoma, head and neck, liver or kidney cancer. Material: CD4+ or CD8+ T cells sorted from blood, obtained in a trial of the OX40 agonist ivuxolimab. The J gene is TRBJ2-3, the V gene TRBV5-1, with D hard to call. DNA of the CDR3: TGCGCCAGCAACTTGAGTCCTACAACAGATACGCAGTATTTT. This gives the protein CASNLSPTTDTQYF.